These 16 T cell receptor beta chains originate from one sample sequenced in a study of molecular identifiers for immune sequencing clone quantification. TCRdb re-called the PCR reads through MiXCR, storing one row per CDR3 protein. Among about 640,000 distinct CDR3 sequences listed, approximately 20% were seen once. The specimen sequenced was naive CD8+ T cells from blood, with Jurkat cell RNA spiked in. Subset: FACS-sorted CD8+CD4-CCR7+CD45RA+ naive T cells. The receptors stem from a human donor in good health. Some libraries in this study had Jurkat cell RNA spiked in.

Worth noting for this clonotype: This may arise from a read error, as a much more abundant clone is one base away. This chain connects TRBV19 to TRBJ2-7; TRBD2 might be the D (5 bases). The CDR3 sequence is 14 residues long. Germline V CDR1 and CDR2: LNHDA, SQIVND (reference sequence). The ends were cut back, 8 bases at V and 0 bases at J, with 14 bases in the middle. The CDR3 DNA follows: TGTGCCAGTGGTCCGATCACTAGCTCCTACGAGCAGTACTTC. Translating gives CASGPITSSYEQYF.

This chain links TRBV11-2 with TRBJ2-1; weak D call: TRBD2 (5 bases). The CDR3 is 14 residues long. V was trimmed by 4 bases and J by 7 bases, leaving 14 bases between them. Germline V gene sequence: CDR1 SGHAT, CDR2 FQNNGV. CDR3 loop: CASSSERLGNEQFF. The CDR3 DNA follows: TGTGCCAGCAGCTCAGAGCGGCTTGGGAATGAGCAGTTCTTC.

Ten or more counts support this clonotype. V gene TRBV27 combines with J gene TRBJ2-7, with 8 bases aligning to TRBD2. The CDR3 loop spans 13 amino acids. Germline V lookup: CDR1 MNHEY, CDR2 SMNVEV (reference sequence). Trimming removed 9 bases from V and 2 bases from J; junction bases left unmatched: 6. CDR3 in DNA: TGTGCCAGGATTAGCGGGACTGCCTACGAGCAGTACTTC. This translates into CARISGTAYEQYF.

As regards this clonotype: Possible read error: a much larger clone is one base away. CDR3 sequence reads: CASGQVLAGGPYEQYF. The CDR3 DNA follows: TGCGCCAGCGGCCAAGTCCTAGCGGGGGGGCCCTACGAGCAGTACTTC. V gene TRBV4-1 combines with J gene TRBJ2-7; 12 nucleotides line up with TRBD2. The CDR3 runs to 16 residues. Germline V CDR1 and CDR2: MGHRA, YSYEKL.

This clonotype was observed many times. The gene calls are TRBV5-6 and TRBJ1-3; TRBD1 might be the D (5 bases). The V end was cut by 0 bases, the J end by 0 bases, with 13 bases between. CDR1 is SGHDT, CDR2 YYEEEE, per germline. This CDR3 contains 17 residues. CDR3 region: CASSLVRVRGSGNTIYF. DNA for the CDR3: TGTGCCAGCAGCTTGGTTAGGGTTAGGGGCTCTGGAAACACCATATATTTT.

Concerning this clonotype: This clone may be a read error of a much larger clone one base away. The CDR3 here is CASCSTPNNEQFF. CDR3 in DNA: TGTGCCAGCTGCTCGACACCAAACAATGAGCAGTTCTTC. V usage is TRBV7-8 and J usage is TRBJ2-1; D remains ambiguous. This CDR3 region has 13 residues. The V gene lost 8 bases and the J gene lost 5 bases, with 13 bases spanning the gap. The V gene's germline CDR1 is SGHVS and CDR2 FQNEAQ.

V is TRBV3-1 and J is TRBJ1-2; no clear D gene. Trimming stripped 0 bases from V and 4 bases from J, with 15 bases between. This CDR3 is built from 16 residues. In germline, CDR1 is LGHDT, CDR2 YNNKEL (reference sequence). CDR3 sequence reads: CASSQETHDTTYGYTF. The CDR3 DNA sequence: TGTGCCAGCAGCCAAGAGACACACGATACTACCTATGGCTACACCTTC.

This clonotype has just a few counts. The chain uses TRBV30 and TRBJ2-7; TRBD2 aligns across 7 bases. Trimming at V came to 4 bases and at J to 3 bases, leaving 3 bases not matched to a gene. Germline CDR1 GTSNPN, CDR2 SVGIG (reference sequence). The CDR3 runs 12 residues. CDR3 in amino acids: CAWNWEGYEQYF. DNA for the CDR3: TGTGCCTGGAATTGGGAGGGCTACGAGCAGTACTTC. The full variable domain, in which reference TRBV30 and TRBJ2-7 provide the parts outside the CDR3, is SQTIHQWPATLVQPVGSPLSLECTVEGTSNPNLYWYRQAAGRGLQLLFYSVGIGQISSEVPQNLSASRPQDRQFILSSKKLLLSDSGFYLCAWNWEGYEQYFGPGTRLTVT.

Many counts were recorded for this clonotype. The chain has TRBV28 and TRBJ1-5, with unresolved D. Germline CDR1 MDHEN, CDR2 SYDVKM. Trimming removed 2 bases from V and 5 bases from J, with 10 bases in between. The CDR3 has 14 residues. CDR3 protein: CASSLNAGYQPQHF. CDR3 sequence (DNA): TGTGCCAGCAGTTTAAATGCAGGCTATCAGCCCCAGCATTTT.

This clonotype was seen at least ten times. J is TRBJ2-1 and V is TRBV4-2, with D unclear. With 0 bases removed from V and 3 bases from J, the gap between germline ends came to 9 bases. Germline V gene data show CDR1 as LGHNA and CDR2 as YNFKEQ. The CDR3 is made up of 15 amino acids. CDR3 residues: CASSQEDNSYNEQFF. Written as DNA, the CDR3 is TGTGCCAGCAGCCAAGAGGATAACAGCTACAATGAGCAGTTCTTC.

This sequence joins TRBV12-3 or TRBV12-4 and TRBJ2-3; TRBD1 matches at 10 bases. This CDR3 spans 17 amino acids. V gave up 4 bases and J gave up 3 bases; unmatched junction bases: 10. CDR3 nucleotide sequence: TGTGCCAGCAGTTACCTAGGACAGGGGGATTGGACAGATACGCAGTATTTT. As protein: CASSYLGQGDWTDTQYF.

This clonotype was observed many times. The chain combines TRBV9 with TRBJ2-3; possible D gene TRBD2, 5 bases. CDR1 and CDR2 (germline): SGDLS, YYNGEE. CDR3 length: 16 amino acids. V lost 0 bases and J lost 2, with 13 bases in between. CDR3 in amino acids: CASSVEDLTFTDTQYF. CDR3 DNA sequence: TGTGCCAGCAGCGTAGAGGACTTAACCTTCACAGATACGCAGTATTTT.

This clonotype was picked up many times. The chain has TRBV5-1 and TRBJ2-7, with D possibly matching TRBD2 (6 bases). The V gene's germline CDR1 is SGHRS and CDR2 YFSETQ. With 4 bases removed from V and 0 bases from J, the gap between germline ends came to 23 bases. The CDR3 consists of 18 residues. The CDR3 DNA reads TGCGCCAGCAGCCAACCTAAAGACCCGAGGAGGGGCTCCTACGAGCAGTACTTC. Amino acid sequence: CASSQPKDPRRGSYEQYF.

This clonotype was counted ten times or more. The chain combines TRBV30 with TRBJ1-1, with 7 bases that match TRBD1. With 4 bases clipped from V and 0 bases from J, the junction kept 5 bases outside the gene matches. The CDR3 is 14 amino acids. Per the germline V gene, CDR1 is GTSNPN and CDR2 is SVGIG (reference sequence). CDR3 coding DNA: TGTGCCTGGAAGACAGGGTACCTGAACACTGAAGCTTTCTTT. Translation gives CAWKTGYLNTEAFF. Filled out from reference TRBV30 and TRBJ1-1, the complete variable domain reads SQTIHQWPATLVQPVGSPLSLECTVEGTSNPNLYWYRQAAGRGLQLLFYSVGIGQISSEVPQNLSASRPQDRQFILSSKKLLLSDSGFYLCAWKTGYLNTEAFFGQGTRLTVV.

This clonotype occurred a few times. The rearrangement links TRBV4-3 to TRBJ2-7; 10 bases agree with TRBD1. The V gene's germline CDR1 is LGHNA and CDR2 YSLEER. This CDR3 is built from 18 residues. With 0 bases clipped from V and 6 bases from J, the junction kept 14 bases outside the gene matches. CDR3 loop: CASSQDYPRQGAIFEQYF. The CDR3 DNA follows: TGCGCCAGCAGCCAAGATTACCCCAGACAGGGGGCGATTTTCGAGCAGTACTTC.

This clonotype has a count of ten or more. The chain couples TRBV13 to TRBJ1-4, with 9 bases matching TRBD1. The CDR3 runs 15 residues. V shed 1 base and J 10 bases; nucleotides not matched to a gene: 7. Germline V gene data show CDR1 as PRHDT and CDR2 as FYEKMQ (reference sequence). Here the CDR3 DNA reads TGTGCCAGCAGCTTAGTGGGACAGGGAGGCGGAAAACTGTTTTTT. It codes for CASSLVGQGGGKLFF.